One sample yielded the 6 T cell receptor beta chains listed below, sequenced in a study of T cells in localized non-small cell lung cancer. Sequencing was performed with immunoSEQ multiplex PCR; in TCRdb, only in-frame clones are kept and a portion is missing. The sample lists about 30,000 clones, approximately 90% seen once, with over 10% in the top ten. Material: peripheral blood, obtained before any cancer treatment. All receptors derive from a female donor of 60 years or more with stage III squamous cell lung carcinoma.

This chain uses TRBV28 with TRBJ1-5; D might be TRBD1 (5 bases). The CDR3 loop spans 14 amino acids. V lost 6 bases, J lost 5 bases, and 14 bases lay in between. CDR1 and CDR2 from the germline V gene are MDHEN and SYDVKM. CDR3 sequence reads: CASRPGTYDQPQHF. In DNA, the CDR3 is TGTGCCAGCAGGCCCGGGACCTATGATCAGCCCCAGCATTTT.

The genes are TRBV10-2 and TRBJ2-4; a possible D gene is TRBD2 (6 bases). This CDR3 spans 18 amino acids. V shed 1 base and J shed 7 bases, with 23 bases lying between them. Germline V gene lookup returns CDR1 WSHSY and CDR2 SAAADI. The CDR3 here is CASSEFAGNARIKNIQYF. DNA for the CDR3: TGCGCCAGCAGTGAGTTCGCGGGGAACGCCCGCATAAAGAACATTCAGTACTTC.

The sample holds one count of this clone. This chain connects TRBV7-9 to TRBJ2-3; 9 bases fit TRBD2. This CDR3 contains 15 residues. CDR1 and CDR2 from the germline V gene are SEHNR and FQNEAQ (reference sequence). J lost 3 bases, V lost 3 bases, and 4 bases had no gene match. Here the CDR3 DNA reads TGTGCCAGCAGCTTCATAGCGGGGGCTACAGATACGCAGTATTTT. It specifies CASSFIAGATDTQYF.

The chain employs TRBV5-1 and TRBJ1-1; possible D gene TRBD1, 5 bases. The germline CDR1 and CDR2 sequences are SGHRS and YFSETQ. V was pared by 0 bases and J by 5 bases, with 17 bases between. The CDR3 is 16 residues long. CDR3 in amino acids: CASSLVLGGSETEAFF. The CDR3 DNA reads TGCGCCAGCAGCTTGGTCCTGGGGGGGAGTGAGACTGAAGCTTTCTTT.

This clone is a singleton in its sample. The chain joins TRBV11-3 to TRBJ2-3; D not resolved. V lost 0 bases and J 2 bases, leaving 6 bases between the germline ends. This CDR3 has 14 amino acids. Looked up from germline, CDR1 is SGHNT and CDR2 is YENEEA. CDR3 sequence: CASSLDSSTDTQYF. The CDR3, as DNA: TGTGCCAGCAGCTTAGACAGCTCCACAGATACGCAGTATTTT.

This chain joins TRBV7-7 and TRBJ1-1; D ambiguous. V was pared by 5 bases and J by 0 bases, with 13 bases between. CDR3 length: 15 residues. Germline V gives CDR1 SSHAT, CDR2 FNYEAQ (reference sequence). The CDR3 DNA reads TGTGCCAGCAGCCCCCTCCCGGCCATGAACACTGAAGCTTTCTTT. The encoded protein is CASSPLPAMNTEAFF.